Listed here are 16 T cell receptor beta chains from one sample, sequenced in a study of beta chain features in type 1 diabetes. The whole isolated RNA underwent reverse transcription, so sequencing captured expressed TCRB transcripts. Clones were sequenced by immunoSEQ multiplex PCR, and TCRdb holds only the in-frame ones, with some missing. The sample yields about 360,000 clones, about 12% seen once. Sample: naive CD4+ T cells from blood. The source is a man between 18 and 29 years old in good health.

The chain has TRBV11-2 and TRBJ2-7, with 13 bases aligning to TRBD2. CDR1 is SGHAT and CDR2 is FQNNGV in the germline V gene. V shed 1 base, J shed 4 bases, and the junction held 4 bases outside the gene matches. The CDR3 covers 16 residues. This CDR3 reads CASSLVGTSGMYEQYF. The CDR3 DNA reads as TGTGCCAGCAGCTTAGTGGGGACTAGCGGGATGTACGAGCAGTACTTC.

The CDR3 nucleotides read TGTGCCAGCAGGGAACAGGGGATCGCTGAAGCTTTCTTT. Its translation is CASREQGIAEAFF. The chain has TRBV2 and TRBJ1-1; 7 bases are shared with TRBD1. With V trimmed by 6 bases and J by 6 bases, 7 bases remained unmatched. Looked up from germline, CDR1 is SNHLY and CDR2 is FYNNEI. The CDR3 length is 13 residues.

This clone occurred a few times. This chain uses TRBV7-2 with TRBJ2-2; weak D call: TRBD2 (6 bases). Trimming shortened V by 6 bases and J by 2 bases, and 13 bases separated the two germline ends. The CDR3 spans 15 residues. Germline V CDR1 and CDR2: SGHTA, FQGNSA. DNA for the CDR3: TGTGCCAGCAGTGGGCCGGGGGAAAACACCGGGGAGCTGTTTTTT. Its translation is CASSGPGENTGELFF.

The chain carries TRBV9 and TRBJ2-3; D is undetermined. The CDR3 contains 15 residues. Deletions cut 1 base from V and 0 bases from J, with 9 bases between. CDR1 and CDR2 (germline): SGDLS, YYNGEE. The CDR3, as DNA: TGTGCCAGCAGCGTAACAGAGCTTAGCACAGATACGCAGTATTTT. Protein: CASSVTELSTDTQYF.

A few counts support this clone. V and J are TRBV30 and TRBJ1-4; TRBD1 is a possible D gene (6 bases). CDR1 GTSNPN and CDR2 SVGIG come from the germline V gene (reference sequence). The V gene lost 0 bases and the J gene lost 8 bases, with 16 bases spanning the gap. CDR3 size: 15 residues. The CDR3 loop reads CAWSVLGGVGEKLFF. CDR3 in DNA: TGTGCCTGGAGTGTACTAGGGGGAGTTGGGGAAAAACTGTTTTTT. The whole variable domain, filled in from reference TRBV30 and TRBJ1-4, reads SQTIHQWPATLVQPVGSPLSLECTVEGTSNPNLYWYRQAAGRGLQLLFYSVGIGQISSEVPQNLSASRPQDRQFILSSKKLLLSDSGFYLCAWSVLGGVGEKLFFGSGTQLSVL.

This clone was observed at least ten times. The chain recombines TRBV15 with TRBJ2-7; no clear D gene. Trimming stripped 0 bases from V and 3 bases from J, with 3 bases between. CDR3 length: 12 amino acids. In germline, CDR1 is LNHNV, CDR2 YYDKDF (reference sequence). The chain's CDR3 is CATSRDSYEQYF. DNA for the CDR3: TGTGCCACCAGCAGAGACAGCTACGAGCAGTACTTC.

The chain employs TRBV6-1 and TRBJ1-5; TRBD1 matches 8 bases. CDR1 is MNHNS, CDR2 SASEGT, per germline. The trim removed 1 base at V and 7 bases at J, leaving 6 bases unmatched. The length of the CDR3 is 15 residues. This chain's CDR3 is CASSEGRGQRQPQHF. CDR3 nucleotides: TGTGCCAGCAGTGAAGGCAGGGGGCAAAGGCAGCCCCAGCATTTT.

The rearrangement uses TRBV27 and TRBJ1-1, with a weak D call TRBD1 (6 bases). The germline CDR1 and CDR2 sequences are MNHEY and SMNVEV (reference sequence). With 1 base removed from V and 2 bases from J, the gap between germline ends came to 11 bases. The CDR3 totals 15 residues. CDR3: CASSLLLGHNTEAFF. The CDR3 nucleotides are TGTGCCAGCAGTTTATTGTTGGGACACAACACTGAAGCTTTCTTT.

There are a few counts of this clone. V and J are TRBV9 and TRBJ2-3; a possible D gene is TRBD1 (6 bases). The CDR3 contains 16 residues. Between the trimmed V and J ends, which lost 4 bases and 0 bases, there was a span of 15 bases. CDR1 is SGDLS, CDR2 YYNGEE, per germline. This CDR3 reads CASSRPDRPSTDTQYF. The CDR3 DNA reads TGTGCCAGCAGCAGACCCGACAGGCCGAGCACAGATACGCAGTATTTT.

The gene calls are TRBV5-8 and TRBJ2-5; a possible D gene is TRBD2 (6 bases). The CDR3 has 14 residues. V was trimmed by 2 bases and J by 4 bases, leaving 12 bases between them. Germline CDR1 and CDR2: SGHTS and YDEGEE. CDR3 in DNA: TGTGCCAGCAGCTTTACAGCGACTAGAGAGACCCAGTACTTC. Translation gives CASSFTATRETQYF.

This chain connects TRBV30 to TRBJ1-1, with D hard to call. CDR1 and CDR2 (germline): GTSNPN, SVGIG (reference sequence). Between the trimmed V and J ends, which lost 2 bases and 2 bases, there was a span of 12 bases. The CDR3 extends over 14 amino acids. The CDR3: CAWSFQVTNTEAFF. The CDR3 region has the DNA TGTGCCTGGAGTTTTCAGGTGACAAACACTGAAGCTTTCTTT.

This clone showed up just a few times. V is TRBV9 and J is TRBJ2-1, with a weak D call TRBD2 (6 bases). CDR3 length equals 13 residues. V was cut by 0 bases and J by 7 bases, with 8 bases left in between. Germline CDR1 SGDLS, CDR2 YYNGEE. DNA for the CDR3: TGTGCCAGCAGCGTAGTCGGGAGTAATGAGCAGTTCTTC. Encoded protein: CASSVVGSNEQFF. The full variable domain, with the rest looked up from reference TRBV9 and TRBJ2-1, is DSGVTQTPKHLITATGQRVTLRCSPRSGDLSVYWYQQSLDQGLQFLIQYYNGEERAKGNILERFSAQQFPDLHSELNLSSLELGDSALYFCASSVVGSNEQFFGPGTRLTVL.

The rearrangement uses TRBV7-2 and TRBJ1-2; the D gene is possibly TRBD1 (6 bases). V was cut by 5 bases and J by 8 bases, with 18 bases left in between. The CDR3 is 14 residues long. The V gene's germline CDR1 is SGHTA and CDR2 FQGNSA. CDR3 residues: CASSPPGGAEGYTF. The CDR3 DNA sequence: TGTGCCAGCAGCCCTCCGGGGGGCGCTGAGGGCTACACCTTC.

There are a few counts of this clone. The V call is TRBV6-1, the J call TRBJ2-7; unclear D gene. The CDR3 is 15 residues long. V shed 7 bases and J shed 2 bases, with 18 bases lying between them. From germline, CDR1 is MNHNS and CDR2 SASEGT. In DNA, the CDR3 is TGTGCCAGCACCGCTAGACTCCTCGGCACCTACGAGCAGTACTTC. This translates into CASTARLLGTYEQYF.

This clone was seen a few times. The chain is built from TRBV5-4 and TRBJ1-1; a weak D match, TRBD1 (6 bases). Between the trimmed V and J ends, which lost 5 bases and 1 base, there was a span of 12 bases. The CDR3 covers 14 residues. Germline loops: CDR1 SGHNT, CDR2 YYREEE (reference sequence). The CDR3 DNA follows: TGTGCCAGCAGTCCTCAGGGACAGAACACTGAAGCTTTCTTT. Its translation is CASSPQGQNTEAFF.

In the case of this clone: Compared with germline, one end of the junction differs, possibly owing to a read error. The rearrangement links TRBV5-1 to TRBJ2-1; 9 bases are a match to TRBD1. CDR3 length equals 15 residues. In germline, CDR1 is SGHRS, CDR2 YFSETQ. The CDR3, as DNA: TGCGCCAGCGGCTTTGGGACAGGGTTCAACAATGAGCAGTTCTTC. Its translation is CASGFGTGFNNEQFF.